The 13 T cell receptor beta chains in this list originate from one sample, sequenced in a study of cytomegalovirus exposure and HLA in healthy donors. Researchers ran the PCR with 60 Vbeta and 13 Jbeta primers. Assay used: immunoSEQ multiplex PCR; TCRdb lists only in-frame clones, some missing. Of about 160,000 clones listed, roughly four fifths are singletons. The sequenced material came from PBMCs. The receptors were sampled from a man younger than 35 in good health and CMV-seronegative.

J is TRBJ1-1 and V is TRBV19; 8 positions agree with TRBD1. The junction had 8 bases not matched to a gene; V was cut back by 5 bases and J by 3 bases. Germline V gene sequence: CDR1 LNHDA, CDR2 SQIVND (reference sequence). This CDR3 has 15 residues. CDR3 region: CASSDRTGWDTEAFF. The CDR3 nucleotides are TGTGCCAGTAGTGACCGGACAGGGTGGGACACTGAAGCTTTCTTT. Combining the CDR3 with reference TRBV19 and TRBJ1-1 gives the whole variable domain DGGITQSPKYLFRKEGQNVTLSCEQNLNHDAMYWYRQDPGQGLRLIYYSQIVNDFQKGDIAEGYSVSREKKESFPLTVTSAQKNPTAFYLCASSDRTGWDTEAFFGQGTRLTVV.

V gene TRBV28 combines with J gene TRBJ2-6; 9 nucleotides align to TRBD1. Trimming at V came to 7 bases and at J to 4 bases, leaving 17 bases not matched to a gene. The V gene's germline CDR1 is MDHEN and CDR2 SYDVKM. The CDR3 has 19 amino acids. CDR3 nucleotide sequence: TGTGCCAGCATCCCCTCACAGGGACAGGGTTACGCCGGGGCCAACGTCCTGACTTTC. Its translation is CASIPSQGQGYAGANVLTF.

The chain has TRBV19 and TRBJ2-7; 9 bases are a match to TRBD1. CDR1 is LNHDA and CDR2 is SQIVND in the germline V gene (reference sequence). There are 14 residues in the CDR3. J gave up 4 bases and V 4 bases, and 5 bases lay outside the gene matches. The CDR3 DNA is TGTGCCAGTAGTACCTGGGACAGGGAATACGAGCAGTACTTC. Its protein is CASSTWDREYEQYF.

V is TRBV5-1 and J is TRBJ1-5; 8 nucleotides agree with TRBD1. Losses at the gene ends were 0 bases for V and 3 bases for J; bases not matched to a gene: 2. This CDR3 region has 15 residues. CDR1 is SGHRS, CDR2 YFSETQ, per germline. The CDR3 bases are TGCGCCAGCAGCTTGGAGGGACAGGTCAATCAGCCCCAGCATTTT. Translated, it gives CASSLEGQVNQPQHF.

The rearrangement uses TRBV9 and TRBJ2-7; D is possibly TRBD2 (5 bases). CDR3 length: 14 amino acids. V was cut by 0 bases and J by 2 bases, with 9 bases left in between. Germline V gene lookup returns CDR1 SGDLS and CDR2 YYNGEE. The CDR3 DNA follows: TGTGCCAGCAGCGTAGGGACTTCACCCTACGAGCAGTACTTC. Translation: CASSVGTSPYEQYF.

The genes are TRBV29-1 and TRBJ2-5, with D uncertain. Germline lookup yields CDR1 SQVTM and CDR2 ANQGSEA. Trimming removed 4 bases at V and 3 bases at J, with 12 bases between. This CDR3 has 13 residues. DNA for the CDR3: TGCAGCGTTGGGGCCGAAAATAAAGAGACCCAGTACTTC. Translation: CSVGAENKETQYF. The full variable domain, in which reference TRBV29-1 and TRBJ2-5 provide the parts outside the CDR3, is SAVISQKPSRDICQRGTSLTIQCQVDSQVTMMFWYRQQPGQSLTLIATANQGSEATYESGFVIDKFPISRPNLTFSTLTVSNMSPEDSSIYLCSVGAENKETQYFGPGTRLLVL.

The chain uses TRBV18 and TRBJ2-5; maybe TRBD1 (6 bases). Germline V gene data show CDR1 as KGHSH and CDR2 as LQKENI. This CDR3 has 15 amino acids. V was cut by 3 bases and J by 5 bases, with 16 bases left in between. The CDR3: CASSPLGERGETQYF. Here the CDR3 DNA reads TGTGCCAGCTCACCCCTGGGAGAGAGGGGGGAGACCCAGTACTTC.

This chain links TRBV30 with TRBJ1-1; tentative D call: TRBD1 (5 bases). From germline, CDR1 is GTSNPN and CDR2 SVGIG (reference sequence). V lost 7 bases and J lost 1, with 16 bases in between. CDR3 size: 14 residues. The CDR3 spells CASFPETENTEAFF. The CDR3 DNA reads TGTGCCTCCTTCCCTGAGACAGAGAACACTGAAGCTTTCTTT.

The chain combines TRBV19 with TRBJ2-7, with D tentatively TRBD2 (5 bases). The CDR3 totals 12 residues. From germline, CDR1 is LNHDA and CDR2 SQIVND (reference sequence). Trimming pared 6 bases from V and 3 bases from J, leaving 9 bases between. The CDR3 reads CASRGESYEQYF. The CDR3 region has the DNA TGTGCCAGTAGGGGAGAGAGCTACGAGCAGTACTTC.

The chain links TRBV9 to TRBJ2-7, with D maybe TRBD2 (5 bases). Between the trimmed V and J ends, which lost 4 bases and 2 bases, there was a span of 16 bases. Germline loops: CDR1 SGDLS, CDR2 YYNGEE. The CDR3 is made up of 15 amino acids. CDR3 coding DNA: TGTGCCAGCAGCTCTGGAGAGGGTGCGGCCTACGAGCAGTACTTC. Its protein product is CASSSGEGAAYEQYF.

The chain couples TRBV7-2 to TRBJ2-1, with D perhaps matching TRBD2 (5 bases). The germline CDR1 and CDR2 sequences are SGHTA and FQGNSA. This CDR3 comprises 15 residues. Between the trimmed V and J ends, which lost 4 bases and 6 bases, there was a span of 16 bases. CDR3 in amino acids: CASSSRGSMGNEQFF. As DNA, the CDR3 is TGTGCCAGCAGCTCTCGGGGATCAATGGGCAATGAGCAGTTCTTC.

The J gene is TRBJ2-2, the V gene TRBV5-4, with a weak D call TRBD1 (6 bases). The CDR3 has 15 amino acids. With 2 bases removed from V and 1 base from J, the gap between germline ends came to 9 bases. CDR1 SGHNT and CDR2 YYREEE come from the germline V gene (reference sequence). CDR3 sequence reads: CASSFRGQNTGELFF. The CDR3 DNA sequence: TGTGCCAGCAGCTTTAGGGGACAGAACACCGGGGAGCTGTTTTTT.

The chain joins TRBV11-2 to TRBJ2-7, with D possibly matching TRBD1 (5 bases). Germline V CDR1 and CDR2: SGHAT, FQNNGV. This CDR3 spans 14 amino acids. The V and J ends lost 5 bases and 5 bases respectively, with 16 bases between them. In nucleotides, the CDR3 is TGTGCCAGCAGCCCTCACCTAGGGGTGAACGAGCAGTACTTC. Protein product: CASSPHLGVNEQYF.